The clone carrying this TCR beta chain has a count of ten or more. Its antigen remains unknown. RNA transcripts served as the template for amplifying TCR beta CDR3 regions. The HTBI primer set drove a first-round RT-PCR of the TCR CDR3. TCRdb used MiXCR to reprocess the multiplex PCR reads, holding one entry per CDR3 protein. The table includes about 580,000 distinct CDR3 sequences, over 11% detected once. The data stem from a study of T cells in Graves' hyperthyroidism and ophthalmopathy. Study summary: At the time of initial diagnosis and before any treatment, peripheral blood was collected. Study outcomes and limitations: Most expanded thyroid clonotypes above 0.001 recurred in blood.

The germline CDR1 and CDR2 sequences are LGHNT and FRNRAP. The CDR3 loop spans 12 amino acids. V lost 4 bases and J lost 8, with 9 bases in between. In patients aged 18 to 65, hyperthyroidism was newly diagnosed, with duration under 2 months. The authors took PBMCs from 7.5 to 10 ml fresh peripheral blood. The sample consisted of blood. The sequence derives from a woman younger than 45 with Graves' hyperthyroidism that later progressed to Graves' ophthalmopathy. The chain has TRBV12-5 and TRBJ2-4; no reliable D call. CDR3: CASGSPLDIQYF. Written as DNA, the CDR3 is TGTGCTAGTGGTTCGCCATTGGACATTCAGTACTTC. Full variable domain (remainder filled in from reference TRBV12-5 and TRBJ2-4): DARVTQTPRHKVTEMGQEVTMRCQPILGHNTVFWYRQTMMQGLELLAYFRNRAPLDDSGMPKDRFSAEMPDATLATLKIQPSEPRDSAVYFCASGSPLDIQYFGAGTRLSVL.